This section outlines one T cell receptor (beta chain) sequence together with its context. This sample stems from a study of blood T cell repertoires in COVID-19. Per germline, CDR1 MGHRA and CDR2 YSYEKL. The CDR3 extends over 17 amino acids. With V trimmed by 0 bases and J by 6 bases, 10 bases remained unmatched. Authors' data handling: Estimation of nucleated cell counts relied on the amplification of reference gene primers. Repertoires were generated with immunoSEQ multiplex PCR, while TCRdb's copy carries only in-frame clones and drops some. V, J and clone size are taken as reported in that table, and D and trimming were inferred from the DNA itself. The sample has about 210,000 clones, just over 90% seen once.

The chain combines TRBV4-1 with TRBJ2-1; 8 positions match TRBD2. This receptor was taken from a man aged 25 to 45 with acute or convalescent COVID-19. Sequencing was carried out using peripheral blood. The CDR3: CASSQDGSGAGGNEQFF. In nucleotides, the CDR3 is TGCGCCAGCAGCCAAGATGGTAGCGGTGCGGGGGGCAATGAGCAGTTCTTC.